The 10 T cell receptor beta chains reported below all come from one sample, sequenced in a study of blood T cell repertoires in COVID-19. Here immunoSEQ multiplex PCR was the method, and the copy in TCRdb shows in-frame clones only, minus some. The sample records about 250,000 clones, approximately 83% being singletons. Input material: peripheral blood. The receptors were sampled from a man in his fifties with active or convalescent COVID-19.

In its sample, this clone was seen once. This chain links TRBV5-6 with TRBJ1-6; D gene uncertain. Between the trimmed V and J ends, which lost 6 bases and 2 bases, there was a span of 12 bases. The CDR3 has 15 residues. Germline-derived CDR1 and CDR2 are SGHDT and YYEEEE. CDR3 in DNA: TGTGCCAGCACCCCGGGCGGGGCCTATAATTCACCCCTCCACTTT. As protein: CASTPGGAYNSPLHF.

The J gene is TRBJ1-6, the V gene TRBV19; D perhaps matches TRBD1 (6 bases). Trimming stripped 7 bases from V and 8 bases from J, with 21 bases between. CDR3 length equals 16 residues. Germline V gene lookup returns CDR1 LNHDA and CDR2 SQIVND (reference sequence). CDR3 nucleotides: TGTGCCAGTACCGTTGGAGGGGGGGGCGGTGATTCACCCCTCCACTTT. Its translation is CASTVGGGGGDSPLHF. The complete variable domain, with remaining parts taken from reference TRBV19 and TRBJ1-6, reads DGGITQSPKYLFRKEGQNVTLSCEQNLNHDAMYWYRQDPGQGLRLIYYSQIVNDFQKGDIAEGYSVSREKKESFPLTVTSAQKNPTAFYLCASTVGGGGGDSPLHFGNGTRLTVT.

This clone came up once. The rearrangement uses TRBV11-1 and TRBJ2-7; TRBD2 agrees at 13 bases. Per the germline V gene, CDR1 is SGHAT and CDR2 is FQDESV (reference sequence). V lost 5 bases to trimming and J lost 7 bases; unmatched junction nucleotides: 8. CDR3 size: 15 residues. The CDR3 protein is CASSLGLAGVGEQYF. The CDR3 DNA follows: TGTGCCAGCAGCCTCGGACTAGCGGGGGTAGGTGAGCAGTACTTC.

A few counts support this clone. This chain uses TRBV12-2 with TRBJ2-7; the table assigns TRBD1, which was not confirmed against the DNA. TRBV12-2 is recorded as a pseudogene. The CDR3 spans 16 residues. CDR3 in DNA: TGTGCAAGTCGCTTAGCGGGGAGACAGGGGGGAGACGAGCAGTACTTC. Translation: CASRLAGRQGGDEQYF.

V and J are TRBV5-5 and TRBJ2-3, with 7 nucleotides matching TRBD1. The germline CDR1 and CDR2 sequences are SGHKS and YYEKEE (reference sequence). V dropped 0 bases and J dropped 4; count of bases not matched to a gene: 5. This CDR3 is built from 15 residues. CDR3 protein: CASSLEGARADTQYF. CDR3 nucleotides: TGTGCCAGCAGCTTGGAGGGGGCTCGGGCAGATACGCAGTATTTT.

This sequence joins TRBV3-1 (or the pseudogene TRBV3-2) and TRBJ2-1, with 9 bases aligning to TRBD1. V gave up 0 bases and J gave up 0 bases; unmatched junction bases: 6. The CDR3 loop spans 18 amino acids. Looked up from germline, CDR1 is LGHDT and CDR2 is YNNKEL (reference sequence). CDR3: CASSQDWGTGSSYNEQFF. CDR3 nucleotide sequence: TGTGCCAGCAGCCAAGATTGGGGGACAGGGAGCTCCTACAATGAGCAGTTCTTC.

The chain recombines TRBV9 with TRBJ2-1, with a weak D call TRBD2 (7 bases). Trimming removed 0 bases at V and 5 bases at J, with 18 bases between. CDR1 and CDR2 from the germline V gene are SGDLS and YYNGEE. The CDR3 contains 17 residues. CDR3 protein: CASSVDSAGAVNNEQFF. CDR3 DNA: TGTGCCAGCAGCGTAGATAGTGCGGGGGCTGTGAACAATGAGCAGTTCTTC.

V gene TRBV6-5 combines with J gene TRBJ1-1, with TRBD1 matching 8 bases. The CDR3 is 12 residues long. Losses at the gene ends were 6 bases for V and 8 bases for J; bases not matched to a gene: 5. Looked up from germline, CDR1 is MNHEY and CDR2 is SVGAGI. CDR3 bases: TGTGCCAGCAGATCAGGACAGGGAGAAGCTTTCTTT. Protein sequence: CASRSGQGEAFF.

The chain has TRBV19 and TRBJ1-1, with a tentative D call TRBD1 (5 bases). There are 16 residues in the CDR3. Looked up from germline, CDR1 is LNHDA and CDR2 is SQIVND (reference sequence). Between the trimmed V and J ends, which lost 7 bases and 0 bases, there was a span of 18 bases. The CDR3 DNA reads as TGTGCCAGTATCCTTACCAGGGAAGGGATGAACACTGAAGCTTTCTTT. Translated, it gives CASILTREGMNTEAFF.

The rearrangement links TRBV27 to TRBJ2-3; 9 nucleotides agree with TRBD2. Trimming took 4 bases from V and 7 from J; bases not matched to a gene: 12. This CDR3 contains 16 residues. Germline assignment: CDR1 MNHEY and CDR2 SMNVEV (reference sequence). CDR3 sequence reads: CASSSPAGGRGYTQYF. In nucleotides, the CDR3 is TGTGCCAGCAGTTCGCCAGCGGGGGGCCGAGGATATACGCAGTATTTT.